A selection of T cell receptor beta chains follows, all from one sample in a study of beta chain features in type 1 diabetes. Using immunoSEQ multiplex PCR, the repertoire was profiled, and TCRdb retains in-frame clones only, with some absent. This repertoire shows roughly 610,000 clones, 15% to 17% found once; its top ten account for about 0.093%. Sequenced input: naive CD4+ T cells from blood. The receptors here all came from a man between 18 and 29 years old in good health. The conserved cysteine and the conserved F or W are not part of the CDR3 here. Fields, in order: J gene, V gene, clone size, CDR3 protein. Size tells how often a clone was seen (once, few, many) or the class of an expanded clone, and some rows leave it out.

TRBJ2-1	TRBV5-1	-	ASTRDGQAYNEQF
TRBJ2-7	TRBV10-3	few	AISGLRDGYEQY
TRBJ1-6	TRBV10-3	-	ASSSSVNFYSPLH
TRBJ1-1	TRBV7-2	few	ASSLAKGTAF
TRBJ2-5	TRBV11-2	-	ASSHTGDQETQY
TRBJ1-5	TRBV7-8	-	ASSLARDRVQPQH
TRBJ1-1	TRBV28	few	ASSRGGLGDTEAF
TRBJ2-1	TRBV28	few	ASRLGEQF
TRBJ2-2	TRBV9	-	ASRSGGGTGELF
TRBJ1-1	TRBV25-1	few	ASSEYVAGEAF
TRBJ2-5	TRBV28	few	ASSLIPATQY
TRBJ1-5	TRBV5-1	-	ASSLGDSLNQPQH
TRBJ2-3	TRBV18	few	ASLGLDTQY
TRBJ2-7	TRBV29-1	few	SVETRYEQY
TRBJ1-2	TRBV11-1	-	ASSRDGTNYGYT
TRBJ1-2	TRBV5-6	-	ASSLAMGQGDYGYT
TRBJ1-1	TRBV6-6	-	ASSYFPPTGSTEAF
TRBJ1-6	TRBV7-2	-	ASSSPSIRVWSPLH
TRBJ2-7	TRBV21-1	many	ASNRAYEQY
TRBJ1-2	TRBV4-2	few	ASSLGRGQGGDYGYT
TRBJ2-3	TRBV9	-	ASSAYQGPLTDTQY
TRBJ1-2	TRBV25-1	few	ASSAPGQGFGYT
TRBJ2-1	TRBV7-9	few	ASSWGTGDRQF
TRBJ2-3	TRBV7-2	-	ASTGGATDTQY
TRBJ2-7	TRBV7-2	few	ASSLGPQRSSYEQY
TRBJ2-3	TRBV27	few	AARLAGADTQY
TRBJ2-7	TRBV21-1	few	ASRRQGSYEQY